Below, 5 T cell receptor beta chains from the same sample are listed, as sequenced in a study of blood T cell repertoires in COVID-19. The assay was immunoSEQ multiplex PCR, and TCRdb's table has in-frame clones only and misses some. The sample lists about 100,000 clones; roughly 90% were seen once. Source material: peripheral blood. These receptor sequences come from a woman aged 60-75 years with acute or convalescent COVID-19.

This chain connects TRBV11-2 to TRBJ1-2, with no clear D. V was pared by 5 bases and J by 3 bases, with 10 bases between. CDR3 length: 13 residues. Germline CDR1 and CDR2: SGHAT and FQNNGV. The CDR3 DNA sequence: TGTGCCAGCAGCCCAGACACCTACTATGGCTACACCTTC. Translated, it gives CASSPDTYYGYTF.

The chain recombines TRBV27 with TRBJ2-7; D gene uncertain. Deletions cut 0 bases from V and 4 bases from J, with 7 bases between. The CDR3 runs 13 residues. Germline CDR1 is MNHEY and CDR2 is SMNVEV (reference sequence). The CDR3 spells CASSLSGAYEQYF. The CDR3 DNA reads TGTGCCAGCAGTTTATCAGGAGCATACGAGCAGTACTTC.

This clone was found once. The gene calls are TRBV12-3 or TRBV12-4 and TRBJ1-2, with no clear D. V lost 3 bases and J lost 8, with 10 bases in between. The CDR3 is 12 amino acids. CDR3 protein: CASSFSTEGYTF. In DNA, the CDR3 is TGTGCCAGCAGTTTTTCGACGGAGGGCTACACCTTC.

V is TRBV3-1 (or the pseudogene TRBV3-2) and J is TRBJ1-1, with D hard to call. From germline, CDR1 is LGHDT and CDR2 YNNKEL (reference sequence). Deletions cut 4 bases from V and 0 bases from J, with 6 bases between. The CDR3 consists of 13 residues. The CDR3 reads CASSPRLNTEAFF. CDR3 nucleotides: TGTGCCAGCAGCCCGCGATTGAACACTGAAGCTTTCTTT.

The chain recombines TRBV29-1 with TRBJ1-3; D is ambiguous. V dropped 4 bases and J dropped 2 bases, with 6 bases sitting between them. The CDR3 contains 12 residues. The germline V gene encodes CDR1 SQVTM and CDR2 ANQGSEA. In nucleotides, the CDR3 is TGCAGCGTTGGAGGAGCTGGAAACACCATATATTTT. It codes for CSVGGAGNTIYF.